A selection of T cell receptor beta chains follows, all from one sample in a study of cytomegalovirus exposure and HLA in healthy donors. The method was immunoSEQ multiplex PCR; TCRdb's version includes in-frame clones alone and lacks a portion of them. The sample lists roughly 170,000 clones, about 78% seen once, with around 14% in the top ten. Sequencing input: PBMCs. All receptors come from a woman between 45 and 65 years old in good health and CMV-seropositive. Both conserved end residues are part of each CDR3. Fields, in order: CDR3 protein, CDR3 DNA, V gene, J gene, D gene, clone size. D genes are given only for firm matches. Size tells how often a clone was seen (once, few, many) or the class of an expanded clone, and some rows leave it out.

CDR3: CASSLAVGSRTQENFEAFF
DNA: TGCGCCAGCAGCTTGGCCGTGGGTAGCAGGACACAAGAAAACTTTGAAGCTTTCTTT
V: TRBV5-1
J: TRBJ1-1
D: -
size: -

CDR3: CASRPGTRSYEQYF
DNA: TGTGCCAGCAGGCCCGGGACTAGGTCCTACGAGCAGTACTTC
V: TRBV27
J: TRBJ2-7
D: TRBD2
size: -

CDR3: CASSLVWGRQEQYF
DNA: TGTGCCAGCAGCTTAGTATGGGGGCGTCAGGAGCAGTACTTC
V: TRBV7-9
J: TRBJ2-7
D: -
size: -

CDR3: CASSQLAEETQYF
DNA: TGTGCCAGCAGCCAGTTAGCGGAAGAGACCCAGTACTTC
V: TRBV4-2
J: TRBJ2-5
D: -
size: -

CDR3: CASSLEPGGYGYTF
DNA: TGTGCCAGCAGCTTAGAACCAGGGGGCTATGGCTACACCTTC
V: TRBV11-2
J: TRBJ1-2
D: TRBD1
size: -

CDR3: CAIRDRSGNTIYF
DNA: TGTGCCATCAGGGACAGATCTGGAAACACCATATATTTT
V: TRBV10-3
J: TRBJ1-3
D: -
size: -

CDR3: CASTLTGVGNTEAFF
DNA: TGTGCCAGCACCCTGACGGGGGTAGGGAACACTGAAGCTTTCTTT
V: TRBV11-2
J: TRBJ1-1
D: -
size: -

CDR3: CASSLGQPQYGYTF
DNA: TGTGCCAGCAGCTTAGGACAGCCACAGTATGGCTACACCTTC
V: TRBV7-9
J: TRBJ1-2
D: -
size: -

CDR3: CASRAAGYSTDTQYF
DNA: TGTGCCAGCAGAGCAGCGGGCTATAGCACAGATACGCAGTATTTT
V: TRBV6-5
J: TRBJ2-3
D: -
size: -

CDR3: CSARNRYEQFF
DNA: TGCAGTGCTAGGAACCGGTATGAGCAGTTCTTC
V: TRBV20-1
J: TRBJ2-1
D: -
size: -

CDR3: CASSSEQGASGSPLHF
DNA: TGTGCCAGCAGCTCCGAACAGGGGGCCAGCGGTTCACCCCTCCACTTT
V: TRBV7-6
J: TRBJ1-6
D: TRBD1
size: once

CDR3: CASSAGTVFQETQYF
DNA: TGTGCCAGCAGTGCCGGGACAGTCTTCCAAGAGACCCAGTACTTC
V: TRBV2
J: TRBJ2-5
D: TRBD1
size: -

CDR3: CASSVKTGALPSYEQYF
DNA: TGTGCCAGCAGCGTAAAGACAGGGGCGCTGCCATCCTACGAGCAGTACTTC
V: TRBV7-8
J: TRBJ2-7
D: TRBD1
size: -

CDR3: CASSSRGAGGSYNEQFF
DNA: TGTGCCAGCAGCTCCCGCGGGGCGGGGGGCTCCTACAATGAGCAGTTCTTC
V: TRBV7-8
J: TRBJ2-1
D: TRBD2
size: -

CDR3: CASSPLQGNEQFF
DNA: TGTGCCAGCAGTCCTCTACAGGGTAATGAGCAGTTCTTC
V: TRBV6-6
J: TRBJ2-1
D: -
size: once

CDR3: CASSPRNSERGTEAFF
DNA: TGTGCCAGCTCACCCCGGAATTCTGAGAGGGGGACTGAAGCTTTCTTT
V: TRBV18
J: TRBJ1-1
D: -
size: -

CDR3: CASSSVSPVTGELFF
DNA: TGTGCCAGCAGCTCTGTTAGTCCGGTGACCGGGGAGCTGTTTTTT
V: TRBV6-5
J: TRBJ2-2
D: -
size: -

CDR3: CASSARGVRAGELFF
DNA: TGTGCCAGCAGCGCCAGGGGGGTGCGAGCCGGGGAGCTGTTTTTT
V: TRBV9
J: TRBJ2-2
D: -
size: once

CDR3: CAISGGGNQAFF
DNA: TGTGCCATCAGTGGAGGGGGAAATCAAGCTTTCTTT
V: TRBV10-3
J: TRBJ1-1
D: -
size: -

CDR3: CASSFWQGLGTEAFF
DNA: TGTGCCAGCAGCTTTTGGCAGGGGCTTGGCACTGAAGCTTTCTTT
V: TRBV11-2
J: TRBJ1-1
D: -
size: once

CDR3: CASSPRELVDEQFF
DNA: TGTGCCAGCTCACCCCGGGAGCTGGTAGATGAGCAGTTCTTC
V: TRBV18
J: TRBJ2-1
D: -
size: few

CDR3: CASSLQGRRTEAFF
DNA: TGTGCCAGCAGCTTGCAGGGGCGGCGGACTGAAGCTTTCTTT
V: TRBV5-4
J: TRBJ1-1
D: -
size: few

CDR3: CASSETVAGVGAGANVLTF
DNA: TGTGCCAGCAGCGAAACGGTCGCGGGAGTCGGTGCTGGGGCCAACGTCCTGACTTTC
V: TRBV7-9
J: TRBJ2-6
D: TRBD2
size: once

CDR3: CASSPVKGEAFF
DNA: TGTGCCAGCAGCCCGGTGAAGGGGGAAGCTTTCTTT
V: TRBV9
J: TRBJ1-1
D: -
size: -

CDR3: CASSRAAGGSSSGELFF
DNA: TGCGCCAGCAGCCGGGCCGCGGGGGGGAGCTCCAGCGGGGAGCTGTTTTTT
V: TRBV5-1
J: TRBJ2-2
D: TRBD2
size: -

CDR3: CASSEIAAGGKLFF
DNA: TGTGCCAGCAGTGAAATAGCTGCAGGGGGTAAACTGTTTTTT
V: TRBV2
J: TRBJ1-4
D: TRBD1
size: -

CDR3: CASSTRPGRETQYF
DNA: TGTGCCAGCAGTACTAGGCCAGGGAGGGAGACCCAGTACTTC
V: TRBV27
J: TRBJ2-5
D: -
size: -

CDR3: CASSVGMNTEAFF
DNA: TGTGCCAGCAGCGTCGGGATGAACACTGAAGCTTTCTTT
V: TRBV7-3
J: TRBJ1-1
D: -
size: -

CDR3: CASTPRGFNQPQHF
DNA: TGTGCCAGCACCCCCAGGGGGTTCAATCAGCCCCAGCATTTT
V: TRBV6-1
J: TRBJ1-5
D: TRBD1
size: -

CDR3: CASSRRQGLSLSYNEQFF
DNA: TGTGCCAGCAGTAGAAGACAGGGATTATCCCTCTCCTACAATGAGCAGTTCTTC
V: TRBV27
J: TRBJ2-1
D: TRBD1
size: -

CDR3: CASSFKRGGYSNEQFF
DNA: TGTGCCAGCAGCTTCAAGCGGGGGGGATATTCCAATGAGCAGTTCTTC
V: TRBV7-8
J: TRBJ2-1
D: TRBD2
size: -

CDR3: CSALTGFSGRGYGYTF
DNA: TGCAGCGCCCTAACGGGGTTTTCAGGGAGGGGCTATGGCTACACCTTC
V: TRBV29-1
J: TRBJ1-2
D: -
size: few

CDR3: CASSPDPPWRGGQYQETQYF
DNA: TGTGCCAGCAGCCCAGATCCCCCGTGGCGGGGGGGGCAGTACCAAGAGACCCAGTACTTC
V: TRBV7-3
J: TRBJ2-5
D: TRBD2
size: -

CDR3: CASSITGDTNEKLFF
DNA: TGTGCCAGTAGTATCACAGGGGATACTAATGAAAAACTGTTTTTT
V: TRBV19
J: TRBJ1-4
D: TRBD1
size: many

CDR3: CASSPRQGGYGYTF
DNA: TGTGCCAGCAGTCCACGACAGGGGGGCTATGGCTACACCTTC
V: TRBV2
J: TRBJ1-2
D: TRBD1
size: -

CDR3: CASSSRGGRGITDTQYF
DNA: TGTGCCAGCAGTTCCAGGGGTGGCCGAGGGATTACAGATACGCAGTATTTT
V: TRBV7-3
J: TRBJ2-3
D: -
size: -

CDR3: CASSEARSTEAFF
DNA: TGTGCCAGCAGTGAAGCGCGTAGCACTGAAGCTTTCTTT
V: TRBV6-1
J: TRBJ1-1
D: -
size: once

CDR3: CASSYSSRGNQPQHF
DNA: TGTGCCAGCAGTTACTCCAGCAGGGGCAATCAGCCCCAGCATTTT
V: TRBV6-5
J: TRBJ1-5
D: -
size: -

CDR3: CASSFGPDQPQHF
DNA: TGCGCCAGCAGCTTTGGTCCAGATCAGCCCCAGCATTTT
V: TRBV5-1
J: TRBJ1-5
D: -
size: -

CDR3: CASSYAGTAYGYTF
DNA: TGTGCCAGCAGTTACGCCGGGACAGCTTATGGCTACACCTTC
V: TRBV6-5
J: TRBJ1-2
D: TRBD1
size: -

CDR3: CASILGYTEWNTEAFF
DNA: TGTGCCAGCATCCTAGGATACACGGAATGGAACACTGAAGCTTTCTTT
V: TRBV11-2
J: TRBJ1-1
D: -
size: -

CDR3: CASSLSPGLPSGYTF
DNA: TGTGCCAGCAGTTTATCGCCAGGGCTTCCATCTGGCTACACCTTC
V: TRBV27
J: TRBJ1-2
D: -
size: -

CDR3: CASSGTGRAQYF
DNA: TGTGCCAGCAGTGGGACAGGGAGGGCCCAGTACTTC
V: TRBV2
J: TRBJ2-5
D: -
size: few

CDR3: CASSNLAGGEETQYF
DNA: TGTGCCAGCAGCAATCTAGCGGGGGGGGAAGAGACCCAGTACTTC
V: TRBV21-1
J: TRBJ2-5
D: -
size: -

CDR3: CASSLDPGKETQYF
DNA: TGTGCCAGCAGCTTGGATCCGGGGAAAGAGACCCAGTACTTC
V: TRBV5-6
J: TRBJ2-5
D: -
size: -

CDR3: CASSPATSGATNEQFF
DNA: TGTGCCAGCTCACCAGCAACTAGCGGGGCAACAAATGAGCAGTTCTTC
V: TRBV18
J: TRBJ2-1
D: TRBD2
size: -

CDR3: CASSDPPLAGVQTQYF
DNA: TGTGCCAGCAGTGACCCCCCCCTAGCGGGGGTACAGACCCAGTACTTC
V: TRBV2
J: TRBJ2-5
D: TRBD2
size: -

CDR3: CASSRGQGMEKLFF
DNA: TGTGCCAGCAGCCGGGGACAGGGGATGGAAAAACTGTTTTTT
V: TRBV21-1
J: TRBJ1-4
D: -
size: -

CDR3: CASSIAGGRISGELFF
DNA: TGTGCCAGTAGTATAGCAGGGGGTAGAATTTCCGGGGAGCTGTTTTTT
V: TRBV19
J: TRBJ2-2
D: TRBD1
size: -

CDR3: CASSQFRDYSTFTGELFF
DNA: TGTGCCAGCAGCCAATTCCGGGACTACTCAACCTTCACCGGGGAGCTGTTTTTT
V: TRBV4-2
J: TRBJ2-2
D: TRBD2
size: -

CDR3: CASSFGTDYNEQFF
DNA: TGTGCCAGCAGCTTTGGGACAGACTACAATGAGCAGTTCTTC
V: TRBV11-3
J: TRBJ2-1
D: TRBD1
size: -

CDR3: CASSFSGAHQPQHF
DNA: TGTGCCAGCAGTTTTTCAGGGGCCCATCAGCCCCAGCATTTT
V: TRBV6-5
J: TRBJ1-5
D: -
size: -

CDR3: CAISESMEGNIQYF
DNA: TGTGCCATCAGTGAGTCGATGGAGGGAAACATTCAGTACTTC
V: TRBV10-3
J: TRBJ2-4
D: -
size: -

CDR3: CASSPVLNEQFF
DNA: TGTGCCAGCAGCCCGGTGCTCAATGAGCAGTTCTTC
V: TRBV5-5
J: TRBJ2-1
D: -
size: -

CDR3: CASSHGGQYKNGGYTF
DNA: TGTGCCAGCAGCCATGGGGGACAGTATAAAAACGGGGGCTACACCTTC
V: TRBV7-9
J: TRBJ1-2
D: TRBD1
size: -